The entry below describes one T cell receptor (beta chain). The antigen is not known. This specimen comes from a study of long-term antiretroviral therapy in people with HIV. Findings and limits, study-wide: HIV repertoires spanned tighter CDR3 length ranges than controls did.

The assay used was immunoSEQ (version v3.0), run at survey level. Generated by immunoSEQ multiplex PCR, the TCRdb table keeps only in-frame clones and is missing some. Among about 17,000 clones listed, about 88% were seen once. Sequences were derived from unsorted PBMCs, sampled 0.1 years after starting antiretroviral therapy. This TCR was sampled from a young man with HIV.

The CDR3 reads CATSRETQGAGEQFF. In DNA form, the CDR3 reads TGTGCCACCAGCAGAGAAACCCAGGGGGCAGGTGAGCAGTTCTTC. The chain couples TRBV15 to TRBJ2-1; 8 positions agree with TRBD1. The CDR3 contains 15 residues. Germline lookup yields CDR1 LNHNV and CDR2 YYDKDF (reference sequence). J gave up 9 bases and V 0 bases, and 7 bases lay outside the gene matches.